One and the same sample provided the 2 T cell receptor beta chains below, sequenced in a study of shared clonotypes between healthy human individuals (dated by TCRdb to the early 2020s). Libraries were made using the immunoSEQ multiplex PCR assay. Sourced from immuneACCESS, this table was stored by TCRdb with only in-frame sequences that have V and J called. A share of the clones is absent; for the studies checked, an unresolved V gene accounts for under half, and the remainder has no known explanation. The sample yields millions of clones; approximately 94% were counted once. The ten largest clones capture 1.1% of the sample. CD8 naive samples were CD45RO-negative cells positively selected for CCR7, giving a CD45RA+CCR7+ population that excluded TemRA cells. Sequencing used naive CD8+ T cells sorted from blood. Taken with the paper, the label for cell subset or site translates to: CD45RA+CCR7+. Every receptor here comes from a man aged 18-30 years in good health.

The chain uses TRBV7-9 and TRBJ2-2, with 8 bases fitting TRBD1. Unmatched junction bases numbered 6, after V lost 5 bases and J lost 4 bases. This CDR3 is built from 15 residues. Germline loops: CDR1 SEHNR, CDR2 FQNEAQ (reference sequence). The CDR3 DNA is TGTGCCAGCAGCCTGGATACAGGGGGCACCGGGGAGCTGTTTTTT. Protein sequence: CASSLDTGGTGELFF.

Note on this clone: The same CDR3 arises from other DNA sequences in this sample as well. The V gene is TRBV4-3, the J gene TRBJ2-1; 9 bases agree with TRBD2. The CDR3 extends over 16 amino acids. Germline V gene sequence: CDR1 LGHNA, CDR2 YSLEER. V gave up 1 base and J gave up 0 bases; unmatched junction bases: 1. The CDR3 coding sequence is TGCGCCAGCAGCCAAGGTAGCGGGAGCTCCTACAATGAGCAGTTCTTC. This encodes CASSQGSGSSYNEQFF.